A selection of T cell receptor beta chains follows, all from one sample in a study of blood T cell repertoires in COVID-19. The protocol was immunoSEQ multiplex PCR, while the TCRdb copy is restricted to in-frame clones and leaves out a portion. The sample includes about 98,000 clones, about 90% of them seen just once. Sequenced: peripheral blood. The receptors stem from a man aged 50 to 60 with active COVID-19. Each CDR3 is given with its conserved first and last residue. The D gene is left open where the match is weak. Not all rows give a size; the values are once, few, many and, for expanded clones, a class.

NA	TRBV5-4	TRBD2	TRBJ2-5	CASSLATSGIMTQYF	TGTGCCAGCAGCTTGGCCACTAGCGGTATTATGACCCAGTACTTC
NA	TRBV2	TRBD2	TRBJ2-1	CASSDSSGGALNEQFF	TGTGCCAGCAGTGATTCTAGCGGGGGGGCCTTAAATGAGCAGTTCTTC
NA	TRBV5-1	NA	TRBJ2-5	CASSRTAEETQYF	TGCGCCAGCAGCCGGACAGCGGAAGAGACCCAGTACTTC
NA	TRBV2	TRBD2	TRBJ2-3	CATRWGGSSTDTQYF	TGTGCCACCCGGTGGGGGGGATCTAGCACAGATACGCAGTATTTT
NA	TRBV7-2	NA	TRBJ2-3	CASSTTTDTQYF	TGTGCCAGCAGCACTACCACAGATACGCAGTATTTT
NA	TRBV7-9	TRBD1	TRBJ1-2	CASSARQGAGGYTF	TGTGCCAGCAGCGCTAGACAGGGGGCTGGTGGCTACACCTTC
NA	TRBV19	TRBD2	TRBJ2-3	CASSPRGSGGADTQYF	TGTGCCAGTAGTCCCAGGGGAAGCGGGGGGGCAGATACGCAGTATTTT
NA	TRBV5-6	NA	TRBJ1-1	CASSRRTERGTEAFF	TGTGCCAGCAGCCGACGGACGGAAAGGGGCACTGAAGCTTTCTTT
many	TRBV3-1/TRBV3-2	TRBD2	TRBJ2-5	CASSPFGGGKETQYF	TGTGCCAGCAGTCCTTTTGGGGGGGGAAAAGAGACCCAGTACTTC
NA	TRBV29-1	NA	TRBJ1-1	CSVEEYGTGSFSEAFF	TGCAGCGTTGAAGAGTACGGCACCGGGAGTTTCTCTGAAGCTTTCTTT
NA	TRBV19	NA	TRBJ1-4	CASRHRAPNEKLFF	TGTGCCAGTAGGCACAGGGCTCCTAATGAAAAACTGTTTTTT
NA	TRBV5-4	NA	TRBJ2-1	CASSLDSGPGNEQFF	TGTGCCAGCAGCTTGGACAGCGGGCCAGGCAATGAGCAGTTCTTC
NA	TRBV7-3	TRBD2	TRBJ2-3	CASSRTSGGTDTQYF	TGTGCCAGCAGCCGGACTAGCGGGGGCACAGATACGCAGTATTTT
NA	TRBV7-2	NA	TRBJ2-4	CASTRSVGQGGNIQYF	TGTGCCAGCACCCGCTCGGTAGGGCAGGGGGGAAACATTCAGTACTTC
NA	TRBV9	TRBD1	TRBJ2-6	CASSLRQGTTSGANVLTF	TGTGCCAGCAGCCTCCGACAGGGGACAACCTCTGGGGCCAACGTCCTGACTTTC
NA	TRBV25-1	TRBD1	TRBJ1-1	CASSERTGQEHKNTEAFF	TGTGCCAGCAGTGAAAGGACGGGACAGGAGCACAAAAACACTGAAGCTTTCTTT
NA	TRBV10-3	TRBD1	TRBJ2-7	CAIGAGQGAYEQYF	TGTGCCATCGGGGCGGGACAGGGGGCCTACGAGCAGTACTTC
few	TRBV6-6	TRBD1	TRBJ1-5	CASTVDRANQPQHF	TGTGCCAGCACCGTAGACAGGGCTAATCAGCCCCAGCATTTT
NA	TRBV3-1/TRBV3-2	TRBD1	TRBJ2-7	CASSPGGEQYF	TGTGCCAGCAGCCCAGGGGGCGAGCAGTACTTC
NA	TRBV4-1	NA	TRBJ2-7	CASSRAVRYEQYF	TGCGCCAGCAGCCGCGCGGTGCGCTACGAGCAGTACTTC
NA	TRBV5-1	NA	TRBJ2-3	CASSLVVGTSTDTQYF	TGCGCCAGCAGCTTGGTTGTGGGGACTAGCACAGATACGCAGTATTTT
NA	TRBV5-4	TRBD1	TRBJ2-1	CASSSPFGTGGYNEQFF	TGTGCCAGCAGCTCCCCTTTTGGGACAGGGGGATACAATGAGCAGTTCTTC
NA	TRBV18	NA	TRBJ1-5	CASSPTSDSNQPQHF	TGTGCCAGCTCACCTACATCCGATAGCAATCAGCCCCAGCATTTT
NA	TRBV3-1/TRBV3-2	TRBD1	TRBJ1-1	CASSPIRDRKGNTEAFF	TGTGCCAGCAGCCCAATCCGGGACAGGAAGGGGAACACTGAAGCTTTCTTT
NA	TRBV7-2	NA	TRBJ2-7	CASSFNPGYEQYF	TGTGCCAGCAGCTTTAACCCAGGGTACGAGCAGTACTTC
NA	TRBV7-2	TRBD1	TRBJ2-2	CASSWGTGLNTGELFF	TGTGCCAGCAGCTGGGGGACAGGGCTGAACACCGGGGAGCTGTTTTTT
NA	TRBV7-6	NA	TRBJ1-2	CASTPGTRYGYTF	TGTGCCAGCACCCCAGGGACACGCTATGGCTACACCTTC
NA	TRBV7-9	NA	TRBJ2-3	CASSLAISRPTDTQYF	TGTGCCAGCAGCTTAGCTATCTCCAGGCCCACAGATACGCAGTATTTT
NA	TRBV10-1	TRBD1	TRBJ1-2	CASRGTGPFSNYGYTF	TGCGCCAGCAGGGGGACAGGGCCTTTTTCTAACTATGGCTACACCTTC
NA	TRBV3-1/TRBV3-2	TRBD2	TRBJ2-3	CASSLLRTSGGSSTDTQYF	TGTGCCAGCAGCCTCCTAAGAACTAGCGGGGGGTCTAGCACAGATACGCAGTATTTT
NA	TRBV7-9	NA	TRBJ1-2	CASSPPDRVERGYTF	TGTGCCAGCAGCCCCCCTGACAGAGTGGAGCGTGGCTACACCTTC
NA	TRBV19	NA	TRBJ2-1	CASSSGGPSNEQFF	TGTGCCAGTAGTTCCGGGGGGCCCAGCAATGAGCAGTTCTTC
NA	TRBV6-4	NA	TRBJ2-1	CASSLTVSSYNEQFF	TGTGCCAGCAGTTTGACAGTCAGCTCCTACAATGAGCAGTTCTTC
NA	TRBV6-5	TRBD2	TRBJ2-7	CASRGLATEQYF	TGTGCCAGCAGGGGACTAGCTACCGAGCAGTACTTC
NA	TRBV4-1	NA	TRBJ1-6	CASSLSGGGNSPLHF	TGCGCCAGCAGCCTCAGCGGGGGGGGTAATTCACCCCTCCACTTT
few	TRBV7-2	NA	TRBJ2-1	CASSQRGGGNEQFF	TGTGCCAGCAGCCAAAGGGGGGGCGGGAATGAGCAGTTCTTC
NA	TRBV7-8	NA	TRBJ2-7	CASSLGRNYEQYF	TGTGCCAGCAGCTTAGGCAGGAACTACGAGCAGTACTTC
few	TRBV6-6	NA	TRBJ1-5	CASSYQGRYSNQPQHF	TGTGCCAGCAGTTACCAGGGAAGATATAGCAATCAGCCCCAGCATTTT
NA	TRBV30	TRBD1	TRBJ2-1	CAWSNRGPDEQFF	TGTGCCTGGAGTAACAGGGGGCCCGATGAGCAGTTCTTC
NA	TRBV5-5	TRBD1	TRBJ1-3	CASSPTGTGNTIYF	TGTGCCAGCAGCCCGACAGGGACTGGAAACACCATATATTTT
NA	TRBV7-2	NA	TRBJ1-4	CASSPWKGEKLFF	TGTGCCAGCAGCCCTTGGAAGGGGGAAAAACTGTTTTTT
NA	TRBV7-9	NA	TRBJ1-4	CASSFQGTANEKLFF	TGTGCCAGCAGCTTCCAGGGGACGGCTAATGAAAAACTGTTTTTT
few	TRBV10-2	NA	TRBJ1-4	CASSAGPEGEKLFF	TGCGCCAGCAGTGCCGGGCCAGAGGGTGAAAAACTGTTTTTT
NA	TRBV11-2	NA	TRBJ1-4	CASSLRLGSRGEKLFF	TGTGCCAGCAGCTTAAGGCTCGGTTCCCGGGGTGAAAAACTGTTTTTT
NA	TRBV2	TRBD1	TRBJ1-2	CASSEGDSRYGYTF	TGTGCCAGCAGTGAAGGGGACAGCCGATATGGCTACACCTTC
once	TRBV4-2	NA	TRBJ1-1	CASSQDLQANTEAFF	TGTGCCAGCAGCCAAGATCTTCAGGCCAACACTGAAGCTTTCTTT
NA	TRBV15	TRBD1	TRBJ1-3	CATSRAGQGVASGNTIYF	TGTGCCACCAGTAGAGCAGGACAGGGGGTGGCCTCTGGAAACACCATATATTTT
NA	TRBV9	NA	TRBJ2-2	CASSVDEGVNGELFF	TGTGCCAGCAGCGTAGACGAGGGGGTCAACGGGGAGCTGTTTTTT
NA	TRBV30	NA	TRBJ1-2	CAWNLDRSYGYTF	TGTGCCTGGAATCTCGACAGGTCCTATGGCTACACCTTC
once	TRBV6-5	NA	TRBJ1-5	CASSWTAYSNQPQHF	TGTGCCAGCAGTTGGACAGCTTATAGCAATCAGCCCCAGCATTTT
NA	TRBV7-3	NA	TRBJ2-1	CASSLTTAVGVFF	TGTGCCAGCAGCTTAACGACTGCGGTGGGAGTCTTCTTC
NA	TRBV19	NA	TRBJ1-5	CASSINPGQYSNQPQHF	TGTGCCAGTAGTATAAATCCGGGACAATATAGCAATCAGCCCCAGCATTTT
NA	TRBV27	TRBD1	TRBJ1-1	CASSSRTGGYTEAFF	TGTGCCAGCAGTTCCCGGACAGGGGGCTACACTGAAGCTTTCTTT